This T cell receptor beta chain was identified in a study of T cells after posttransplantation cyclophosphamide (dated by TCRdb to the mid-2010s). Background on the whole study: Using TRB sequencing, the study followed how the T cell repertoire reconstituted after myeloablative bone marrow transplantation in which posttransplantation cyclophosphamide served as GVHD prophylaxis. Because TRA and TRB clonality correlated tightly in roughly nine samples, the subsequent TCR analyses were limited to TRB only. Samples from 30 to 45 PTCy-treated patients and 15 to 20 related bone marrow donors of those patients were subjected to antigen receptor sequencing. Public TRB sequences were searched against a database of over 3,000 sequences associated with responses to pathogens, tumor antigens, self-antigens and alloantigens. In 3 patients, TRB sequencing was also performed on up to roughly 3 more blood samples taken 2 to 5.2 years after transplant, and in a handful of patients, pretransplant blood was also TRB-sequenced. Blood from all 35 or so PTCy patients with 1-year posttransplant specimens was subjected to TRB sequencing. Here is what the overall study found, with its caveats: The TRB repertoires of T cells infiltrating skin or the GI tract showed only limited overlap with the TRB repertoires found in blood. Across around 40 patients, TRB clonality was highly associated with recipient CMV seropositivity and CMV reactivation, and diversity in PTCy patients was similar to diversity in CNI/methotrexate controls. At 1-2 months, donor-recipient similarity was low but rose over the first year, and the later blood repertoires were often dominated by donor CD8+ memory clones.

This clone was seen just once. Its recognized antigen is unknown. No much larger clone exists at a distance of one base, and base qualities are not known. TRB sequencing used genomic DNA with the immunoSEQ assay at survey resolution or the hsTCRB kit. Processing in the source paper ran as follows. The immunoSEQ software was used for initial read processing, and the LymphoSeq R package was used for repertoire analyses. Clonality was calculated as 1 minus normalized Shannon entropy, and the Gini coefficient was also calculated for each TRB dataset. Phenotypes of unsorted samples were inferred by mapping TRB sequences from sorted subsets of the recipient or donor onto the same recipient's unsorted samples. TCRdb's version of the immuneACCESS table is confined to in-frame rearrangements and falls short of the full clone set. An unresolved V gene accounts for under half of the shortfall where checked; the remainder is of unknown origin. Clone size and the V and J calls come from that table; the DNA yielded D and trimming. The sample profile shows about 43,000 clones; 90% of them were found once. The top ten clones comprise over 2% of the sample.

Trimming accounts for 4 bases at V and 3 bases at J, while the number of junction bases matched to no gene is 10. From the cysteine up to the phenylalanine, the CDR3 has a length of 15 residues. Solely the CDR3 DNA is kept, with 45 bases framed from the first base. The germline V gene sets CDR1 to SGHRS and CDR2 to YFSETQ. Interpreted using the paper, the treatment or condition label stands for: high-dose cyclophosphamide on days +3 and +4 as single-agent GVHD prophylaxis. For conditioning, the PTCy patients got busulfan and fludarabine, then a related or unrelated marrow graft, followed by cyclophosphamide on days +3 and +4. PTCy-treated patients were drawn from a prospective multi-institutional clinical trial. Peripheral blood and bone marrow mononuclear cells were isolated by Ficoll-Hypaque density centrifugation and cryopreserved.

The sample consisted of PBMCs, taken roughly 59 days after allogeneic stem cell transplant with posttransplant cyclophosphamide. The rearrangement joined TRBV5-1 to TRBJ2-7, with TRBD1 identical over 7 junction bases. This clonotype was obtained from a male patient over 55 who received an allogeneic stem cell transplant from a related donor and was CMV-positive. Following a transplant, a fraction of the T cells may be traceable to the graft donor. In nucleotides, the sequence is TGCGCCAGCAGCACCTCGACAGGGCGACTCTACGAGCAGTACTTC. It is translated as CASSTSTGRLYEQYF.